The rows below give T cell receptor beta chains drawn from one sample of a study of spatial heterogeneity in lung cancer. TCRdb itself ran the 5' RACE reads through MiXCR, one entry per CDR3 protein. The sample contains 65,000 to 85,000 distinct CDR3 sequences, 15% to 20% of which appear only once. Source: PBMCs, taken at surgery. All receptors come from a male donor with early-stage non-small cell lung cancer. Each CDR3 is given with its conserved first and last residue. Each record gives: D gene, J gene, V gene, clone size, CDR3 DNA, CDR3 protein. D genes are given only for firm matches. Not all rows give a size; the values are once, few, many and, for expanded clones, a class.

TRBD1,TRBJ2-7,TRBV6-2/TRBV6-3,many,TGTGCCAGCAGGACCGGGACAGGGACCTACGAGCAGTACTTC,CASRTGTGTYEQYF
TRBD1,TRBJ1-5,TRBV10-3,-,TGTGCCATCAGTGATACAGGGGGCTGGAGTCAGCCCCAGCATTTT,CAISDTGGWSQPQHF
TRBD2,TRBJ2-3,TRBV11-1,few,TGTGCCAGCACGACTAGCGGGGCACAGAGGCAGTATTTT,CASTTSGAQRQYF
-,TRBJ2-7,TRBV29-1,-,TGCAGCGTGTTACCCCAGGGACGGACCTACGAGCAGTACTTC,CSVLPQGRTYEQYF
-,TRBJ2-2,TRBV7-2,few,TGTGCCAGCAGCTTCGACAGGTCGAACACCGGGGAGCTGTTTTTT,CASSFDRSNTGELFF
TRBD2,TRBJ2-4,TRBV27,many,TGTGCCAGCAGTTTATCGAGTAGCGGGGGGGTGAACATTCAGTACTTC,CASSLSSSGGVNIQYF
-,TRBJ1-1,TRBV27,-,TGTGCCAGCAGCTTAAGGGCAGTACGCGTACCCACGACTGAAGCTTTCTTT,CASSLRAVRVPTTEAFF
TRBD1,TRBJ2-3,TRBV5-1,-,TGCGCCAGCAGACAGGGGAGCACAGATACGCAGTATTTT,CASRQGSTDTQYF
TRBD2,TRBJ2-3,TRBV5-4,-,TGTGCCAGCAGCTTCGATCGAGCGGGACTGTCAGATACGCAGTATTTT,CASSFDRAGLSDTQYF
TRBD2,TRBJ2-5,TRBV5-4,-,TGTGCCAGCAGCTTGGAGGCGGGAGCTTGGGAGACCCAGTACTTC,CASSLEAGAWETQYF
-,TRBJ1-5,TRBV5-6,-,TGTGCCAGCAGCGAGGGCCTCACCTCCAATCAGCCCCAGCATTTT,CASSEGLTSNQPQHF
-,TRBJ1-3,TRBV12-3/TRBV12-4,few,TGTGCCAGCAGTACCCCCCCGGGCGAAACAGCCATATATTTT,CASSTPPGETAIYF
TRBD2,TRBJ2-5,TRBV5-1,-,TGCGCCAGCAGCTTGGTACTAGCGGGGGGCCAGGAACAGACCCAGTACTTC,CASSLVLAGGQEQTQYF
TRBD2,TRBJ2-1,TRBV19,-,TGTGCCAGTAGTACCCCAGGCGGGGGGAGTTACAATGAGCAGTTCTTC,CASSTPGGGSYNEQFF
TRBD1,TRBJ2-7,TRBV6-1,-,TGTGCCAGCAGTGTATGGGGGACAGGGGCCGAGCAGTACTTC,CASSVWGTGAEQYF
-,TRBJ2-2,TRBV7-3,-,TGTGCCAGCAGCTTGGGTTTCACCGGGGAGCTGTTTTTT,CASSLGFTGELFF
-,TRBJ2-1,TRBV12-3/TRBV12-4,-,TGTGCCAGCAGTTTTCGGGACGGAAGAGCACCGGGGCAGTTCTTC,CASSFRDGRAPGQFF
-,TRBJ2-7,TRBV15,-,TGTGCCACCAGCAGAGATCGGGTAACTCGGGAGCAGTACTTC,CATSRDRVTREQYF
TRBD1,TRBJ2-2,TRBV2,-,TGTGCCAGCAGTTCCCCGACAGGGACCGGGGAGCTGTTTTTT,CASSSPTGTGELFF
-,TRBJ2-2,TRBV18,few,TGTGCCAGCTCAGTGAGAGCAGGGACGGTGGACACCGGGGAGCTGTTTTTT,CASSVRAGTVDTGELFF
TRBD1,TRBJ2-5,TRBV29-1,many,TGCAGCGTTGGCAGACAGGGGGGGCAGACCCAGTACTTC,CSVGRQGGQTQYF
-,TRBJ2-2,TRBV7-8,few,TGTGCCAGCAGCCCGTGGGGACCCAGGGGTCAAACCGGGGAGCTGTTTTTT,CASSPWGPRGQTGELFF
TRBD1,TRBJ2-7,TRBV20-1,many,TGCAGTGCTAGCAGGGGGCTGTGGGAGCAGTACTTC,CSASRGLWEQYF
TRBD2,TRBJ2-7,TRBV28,few,TGTGCCAGCAGTTGGGCTAGCGGGGCCTACGAGCAGTACTTC,CASSWASGAYEQYF
-,TRBJ2-5,TRBV7-8,few,TGTGCCAGCAGCCCTTCCACCCAGTACTTC,CASSPSTQYF
TRBD1,TRBJ1-2,TRBV12-3/TRBV12-4,-,TGTGCCAGCAGTCAGGGGGACTATGGCTACACCTTC,CASSQGDYGYTF
TRBD2,TRBJ2-1,TRBV29-1,few,TGCAGCGTTGCCAGCGGGGGGACCCTACAGAGTCACAATGAGCAGTTCTTC,CSVASGGTLQSHNEQFF
-,TRBJ2-3,TRBV5-1,-,TGCGCCAGCAGCTTGGTCACTTTAGGTGCGCAGTATTTT,CASSLVTLGAQYF
-,TRBJ1-5,TRBV20-1,few,TGCAGTGCCGAGCGTACAGGGACGAGCAATCAGCCCCAGCATTTT,CSAERTGTSNQPQHF
TRBD2,TRBJ2-3,TRBV20-1,-,TGCAGTGCTAGAGATCGGCTAGCGGGAGTACGGACAGATACGCAGTATTTT,CSARDRLAGVRTDTQYF
-,TRBJ1-6,TRBV10-3,many,TGTGCCATCAGAGGGAATAATTCACCCCTCCACTTT,CAIRGNNSPLHF
-,TRBJ1-1,TRBV4-2,many,TGTGCCAGCAGCCAGGACAGTCAGAACACTGAAGCTTTCTTT,CASSQDSQNTEAFF
-,TRBJ2-6,TRBV28,-,TGTGCCACCGTCCACTCTGGGGCCAACGTCCTGACTTTC,CATVHSGANVLTF
-,TRBJ1-1,TRBV7-9,once,TGTGCCAGCAGCTTAACGTCAGGAAACACTGAAGCTTTCTTT,CASSLTSGNTEAFF
-,TRBJ1-1,TRBV5-1,many,TGCGCCAGCAGCTTGGACAGCGCGAACACTGAAGCTTTCTTT,CASSLDSANTEAFF
-,TRBJ2-2,TRBV5-1,few,TGCGCCAGCAGCTTGGTGAACAGCCTGGGAGATGGGGAGCTGTTTTTT,CASSLVNSLGDGELFF
-,TRBJ1-1,TRBV7-2,few,TGTGCCAGCAGCCTGGGACATGAAATAACTGAAGCTTTCTTT,CASSLGHEITEAFF
TRBD2,TRBJ2-3,TRBV5-1,many,TGCGCCAGCAGCCCGGGACTACCAGGAACAGATACGCAGTATTTT,CASSPGLPGTDTQYF
-,TRBJ1-2,TRBV24-1,-,TGTGCCACCAGTGAGGCAAAGCAGAATGGCTACACCTTC,CATSEAKQNGYTF
-,TRBJ1-1,TRBV5-1,few,TGCGCCAGCAGCTCGGGCAGCGTGACCGATGAAGCTTTCTTT,CASSSGSVTDEAFF
TRBD2,TRBJ2-2,TRBV11-2,few,TGTGCCAGCAGCCCGTCCAGCGGGAGCACCGGGGAGCTGTTTTTT,CASSPSSGSTGELFF